The clone carrying this TCR beta chain appeared a single time. The antigen is not known. The data belong to a study of cytomegalovirus exposure and HLA in healthy donors. General study points: Later analysis placed DRB1 highest and HLA-C lowest in TCR association rates, which differed by HLA locus. A few chains linked to CMV were shown in vitro to be specific for CMV antigens. Investigators reported around 150 TCR beta chains as tied to cytomegalovirus.

In the PCR, 60 Vbeta and 13 Jbeta primers were used. Original data processing: Later reanalysis found 70 million to 95 million unique TCR beta chains, about 10 million of them shared. The table came from immunoSEQ multiplex PCR; TCRdb's copy has only in-frame clones and leaves some out. Clone size and V and J calls were adopted from that table, with D and trimming inferred from the DNA. The sample holds approximately 76,000 clones, 79% seen once. Trimming removed 0 bases from V and 5 bases from J, with 10 bases in between. CDR3 length: 14 residues. Germline values: CDR1 ENHRY, CDR2 SYGVKD. This chain connects TRBV10-3 to TRBJ1-1; D not resolved. This TCR was recovered from a man aged 25 to 40 in good health and CMV-seronegative. Sequenced material: PBMCs. The CDR3 bases are TGTGCCATCAGTGAGTCGAGTGCGGGGACTGAAGCTTTCTTT. This sequence encodes CAISESSAGTEAFF.